This T cell receptor (beta chain) was obtained from a study of vaccination effects on CD4 cells after COVID-19. Study-wide results and limits: The study had few convalescent patients and no early post-infection timepoints.

Measured with immunoSEQ multiplex PCR; TCRdb has only the in-frame clones, and not every one. The sample lists 30,000 to 40,000 clones, around 78% occurring once. For this clone: Its antigen is unknown.

Germline trimming cut 0 bases from V and 4 bases from J; bases unmatched to any gene: 5. The CDR3 loop spans 16 amino acids. Germline V CDR1 and CDR2: SGHVS, FNYEAQ. Ahead of sequencing, the ViraFEST assay grew antigen-specific CD4+ T cells using viral peptide pools. Following 10 days of culture, CD4+ T cells were isolated. From March to December 2020, the person had a SARS-CoV-2 infection that was confirmed by PCR. Cultures used roughly 1.8 million PBMC per well, about 10 IU/ml IL-2 and about 10 ug/ml peptides. Half-medium exchanges with IL-2 medium took place on days 3 and 7. The chain links TRBV7-6 to TRBJ1-2; TRBD1 agrees at 10 bases. Sequencing was performed on CD4+ T cells from PBMCs cultured with a peptide pool, taken before COVID-19 vaccination. The TCR sequence derives from a human donor who had a prior SARS-CoV-2 infection. The CDR3 loop reads CASSLAPGTGVYGYTF. CDR3 nucleotides: TGTGCCAGCAGCTTAGCCCCCGGGACAGGGGTCTATGGCTACACCTTC.